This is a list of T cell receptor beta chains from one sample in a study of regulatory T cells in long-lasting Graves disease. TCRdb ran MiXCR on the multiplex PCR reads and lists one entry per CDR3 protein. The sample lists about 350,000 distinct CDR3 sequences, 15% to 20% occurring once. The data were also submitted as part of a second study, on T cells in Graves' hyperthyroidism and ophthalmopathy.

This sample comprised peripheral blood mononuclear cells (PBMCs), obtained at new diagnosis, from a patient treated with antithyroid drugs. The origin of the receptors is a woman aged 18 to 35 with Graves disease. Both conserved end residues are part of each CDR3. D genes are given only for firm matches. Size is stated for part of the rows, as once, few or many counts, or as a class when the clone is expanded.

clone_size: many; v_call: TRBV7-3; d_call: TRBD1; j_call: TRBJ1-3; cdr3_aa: CASSLGQRGPGNTIYF; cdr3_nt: TGTGCCAGCAGCCTTGGACAGAGGGGGCCTGGAAACACCATATATTTT
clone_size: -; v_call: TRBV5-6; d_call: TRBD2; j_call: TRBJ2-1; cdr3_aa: CASSLVLAGHEQFF; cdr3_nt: TGTGCCAGCAGCTTGGTGCTAGCGGGACATGAGCAGTTCTTC
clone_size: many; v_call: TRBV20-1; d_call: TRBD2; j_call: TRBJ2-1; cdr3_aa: CSAKRVTSGTYNEQFF; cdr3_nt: TGCAGTGCTAAGCGGGTAACTAGCGGGACTTACAATGAGCAGTTCTTC
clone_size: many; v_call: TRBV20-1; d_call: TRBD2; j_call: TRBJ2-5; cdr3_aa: CSARPRDYKETQYF; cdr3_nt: TGCAGTGCTAGACCCCGGGACTACAAAGAGACCCAGTACTTC
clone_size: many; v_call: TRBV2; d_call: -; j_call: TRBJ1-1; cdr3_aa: CASAGGQNTEAFF; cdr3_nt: TGTGCCAGCGCCGGGGGGCAGAACACTGAAGCTTTCTTT
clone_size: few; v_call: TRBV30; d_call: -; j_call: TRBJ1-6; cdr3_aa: CAWSPGGGAASPLHF; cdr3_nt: TGTGCCTGGAGTCCGGGAGGAGGGGCAGCTTCACCCCTCCACTTT
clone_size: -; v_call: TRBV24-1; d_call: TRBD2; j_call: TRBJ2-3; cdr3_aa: CATSDFALAGGDTQYF; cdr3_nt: TGTGCCACCAGTGATTTTGCACTAGCGGGAGGCGATACGCAGTATTTT
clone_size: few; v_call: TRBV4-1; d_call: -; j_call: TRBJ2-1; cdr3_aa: CASSFGASGSLLDEQFF; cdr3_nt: TGCGCCAGCAGCTTCGGTGCCTCGGGCAGTCTATTGGATGAGCAGTTCTTC
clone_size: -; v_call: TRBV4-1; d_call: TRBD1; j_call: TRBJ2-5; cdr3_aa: CASSPTGQGMETQYF; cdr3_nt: TGCGCCAGCAGCCCAACGGGACAGGGAATGGAGACCCAGTACTTC
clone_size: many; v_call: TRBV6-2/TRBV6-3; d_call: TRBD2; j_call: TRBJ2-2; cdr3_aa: CASRTGTTTGELFF; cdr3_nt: TGTGCCAGCAGGACCGGGACTACCACCGGGGAGCTGTTTTTT
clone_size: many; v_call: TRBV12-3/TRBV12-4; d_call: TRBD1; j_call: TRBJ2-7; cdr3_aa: CASSRAGTGTYEQYF; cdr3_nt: TGTGCCAGCAGCAGGGCCGGGACAGGGACCTACGAGCAGTACTTC
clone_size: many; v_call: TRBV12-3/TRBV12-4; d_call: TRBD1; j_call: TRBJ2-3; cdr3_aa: CASRVGTAGTDTQYF; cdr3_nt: TGTGCCAGCAGAGTCGGGACAGCTGGCACAGATACGCAGTATTTT
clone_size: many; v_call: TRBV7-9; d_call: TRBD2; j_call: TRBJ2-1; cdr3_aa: CASSSERDPWYEQFF; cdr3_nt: TGTGCCAGCAGCTCCGAGCGGGACCCATGGTATGAGCAGTTCTTC
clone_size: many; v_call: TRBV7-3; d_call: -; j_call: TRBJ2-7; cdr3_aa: CASSTTGDNEQYF; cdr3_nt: TGTGCCAGCAGCACCACCGGCGACAACGAGCAGTACTTC
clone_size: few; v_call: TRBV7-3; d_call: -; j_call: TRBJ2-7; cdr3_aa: CASRSGAGGLNF; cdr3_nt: TGTGCCAGCCGTTCGGGGGCTGGGGGATTGAACTTC
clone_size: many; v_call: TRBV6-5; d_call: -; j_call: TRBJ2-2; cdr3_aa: CASSYGGGFNTGELFF; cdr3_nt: TGTGCCAGCAGTTACGGAGGGGGATTCAACACCGGGGAGCTGTTTTTT
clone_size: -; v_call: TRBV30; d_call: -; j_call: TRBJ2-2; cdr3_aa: CAWSWGAGTGELFF; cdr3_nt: TGTGCCTGGAGTTGGGGGGCGGGGACCGGGGAGCTGTTTTTT
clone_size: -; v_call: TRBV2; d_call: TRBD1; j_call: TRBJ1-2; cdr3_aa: CASSLSGTGYNYGYTF; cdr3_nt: TGTGCCAGCAGTTTGTCCGGGACAGGCTATAACTATGGCTACACCTTC
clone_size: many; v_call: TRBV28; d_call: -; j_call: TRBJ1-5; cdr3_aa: CASSLLGTSYSNQPQHF; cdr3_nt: TGTGCCAGCAGTTTATTGGGGACATCTTATAGCAATCAGCCCCAGCATTTT
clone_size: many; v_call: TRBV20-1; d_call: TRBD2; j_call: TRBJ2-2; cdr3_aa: CSARATAGTSVTGELFF; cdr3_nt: TGCAGTGCTAGAGCAACCGCCGGGACTAGCGTCACCGGGGAGCTGTTTTTT
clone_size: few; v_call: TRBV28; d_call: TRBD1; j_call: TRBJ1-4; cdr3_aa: CASSPFGTGGEKLFF; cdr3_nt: TGTGCCAGCAGTCCGTTCGGGACAGGGGGCGAAAAACTGTTTTTT
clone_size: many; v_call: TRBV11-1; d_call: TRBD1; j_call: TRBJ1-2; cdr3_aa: CASSQQGHGTDYGYTF; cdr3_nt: TGTGCCAGCAGTCAACAGGGGCACGGAACTGACTATGGCTACACCTTC
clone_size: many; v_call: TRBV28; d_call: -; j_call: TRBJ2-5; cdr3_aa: CASSPSGTAQETQYF; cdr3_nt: TGTGCCAGCAGTCCCTCCGGCACGGCACAAGAGACCCAGTACTTC
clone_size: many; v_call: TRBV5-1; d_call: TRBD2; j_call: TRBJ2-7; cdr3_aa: CASSSSPGTSYEQYF; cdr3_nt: TGCGCCAGCAGCTCGAGTCCCGGGACTAGCTACGAGCAGTACTTC
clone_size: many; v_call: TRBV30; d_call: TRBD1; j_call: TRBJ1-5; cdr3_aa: CAWSGPTGYNQPQHF; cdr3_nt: TGTGCCTGGAGTGGACCGACAGGGTACAATCAGCCCCAGCATTTT
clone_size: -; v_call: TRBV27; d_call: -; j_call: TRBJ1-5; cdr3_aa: CASSLLGVSNQPQHF; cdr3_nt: TGTGCCAGCAGTTTACTAGGAGTTAGCAATCAGCCCCAGCATTTT
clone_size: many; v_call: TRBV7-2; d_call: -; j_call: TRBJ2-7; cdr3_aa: CASSPTIGSKFLYEQYF; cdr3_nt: TGTGCCAGCAGCCCCACCATAGGGAGCAAGTTCTTATACGAGCAGTACTTC
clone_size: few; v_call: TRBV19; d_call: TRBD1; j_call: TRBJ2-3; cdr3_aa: CASSTTGDTRIGYF; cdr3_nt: TGTGCCAGTAGTACCACAGGGGACACACGAATTGGGTATTTT
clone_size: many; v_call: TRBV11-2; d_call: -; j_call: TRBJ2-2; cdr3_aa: CASSLDQSGELFF; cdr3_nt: TGTGCCAGCAGCTTAGATCAATCCGGGGAGCTGTTTTTT
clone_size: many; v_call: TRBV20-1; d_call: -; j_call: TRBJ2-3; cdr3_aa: CSASWRQGITDTQYF; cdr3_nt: TGCAGTGCTAGCTGGCGGCAGGGAATTACGGATACGCAGTATTTT
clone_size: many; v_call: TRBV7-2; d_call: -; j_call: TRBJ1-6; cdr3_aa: CASSLDRPGRNSPLHF; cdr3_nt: TGTGCCAGCAGCTTAGACAGGCCCGGACGTAATTCACCCCTCCACTTT
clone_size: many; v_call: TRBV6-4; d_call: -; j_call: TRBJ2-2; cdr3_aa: CASSDAEGHTGELFF; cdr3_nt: TGTGCCAGCAGTGACGCGGAGGGGCACACCGGGGAGCTGTTTTTT
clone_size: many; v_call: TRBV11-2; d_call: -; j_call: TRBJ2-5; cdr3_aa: CASSLLQETQYF; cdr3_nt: TGTGCCAGCAGCCTCCTACAAGAGACCCAGTACTTC
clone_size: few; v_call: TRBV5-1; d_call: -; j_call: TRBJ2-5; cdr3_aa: CASSLGKPETQYF; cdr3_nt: TGCGCCAGCAGCTTGGGCAAACCGGAGACCCAGTACTTC
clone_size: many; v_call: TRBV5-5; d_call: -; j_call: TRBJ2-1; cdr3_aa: CASSWVPDNEQFF; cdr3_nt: TGTGCCAGCAGTTGGGTACCCGACAATGAGCAGTTCTTC
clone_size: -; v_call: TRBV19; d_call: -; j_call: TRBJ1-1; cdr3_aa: CASSRSQRRSTEAFF; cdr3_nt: TGTGCCAGTAGTCGGTCTCAACGGCGGAGCACTGAAGCTTTCTTT
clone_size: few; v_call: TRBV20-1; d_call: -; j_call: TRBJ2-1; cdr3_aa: CSAFRDAYNEQFF; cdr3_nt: TGCAGTGCTTTCAGGGACGCCTACAATGAGCAGTTCTTC
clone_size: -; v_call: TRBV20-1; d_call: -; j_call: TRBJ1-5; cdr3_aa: CSASRGGSNQPQHF; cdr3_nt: TGCAGTGCTAGTCGGGGGGGAAGCAATCAGCCCCAGCATTTT
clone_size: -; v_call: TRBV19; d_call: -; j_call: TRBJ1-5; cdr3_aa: CASSPEASRNQPQHF; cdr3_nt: TGTGCCAGTAGTCCCGAGGCTAGTCGCAATCAGCCCCAGCATTTT
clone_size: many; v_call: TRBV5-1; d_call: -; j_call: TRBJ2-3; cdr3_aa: CASSLAQGTDTQYF; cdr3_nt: TGCGCCAGCAGCTTGGCTCAGGGCACAGATACGCAGTATTTT
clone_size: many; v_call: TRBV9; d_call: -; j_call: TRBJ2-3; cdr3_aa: CASSVESDTQYF; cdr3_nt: TGTGCCAGCAGCGTAGAGTCAGATACGCAGTATTTT
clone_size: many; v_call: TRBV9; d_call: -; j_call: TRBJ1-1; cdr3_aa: CASSVGQVSEAFF; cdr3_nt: TGTGCCAGCAGCGTAGGACAGGTCTCTGAAGCTTTCTTT
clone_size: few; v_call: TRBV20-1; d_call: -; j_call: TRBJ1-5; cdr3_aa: CSARALESILNQPQHF; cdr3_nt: TGCAGTGCTAGAGCTCTGGAAAGTATCCTGAATCAGCCCCAGCATTTT
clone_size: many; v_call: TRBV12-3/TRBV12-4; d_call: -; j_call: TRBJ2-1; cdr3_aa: CASSQGRTEYNEQFF; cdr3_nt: TGTGCCAGCAGTCAAGGTAGGACGGAATACAATGAGCAGTTCTTC
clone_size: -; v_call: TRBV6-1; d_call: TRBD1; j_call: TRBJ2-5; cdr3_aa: CASSRKPGQGETQYF; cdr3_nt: TGTGCCAGCAGCCGTAAACCGGGACAGGGAGAGACCCAGTACTTC
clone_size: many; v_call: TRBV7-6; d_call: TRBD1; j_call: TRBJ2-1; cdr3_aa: CASSSLEGQGYNEQFF; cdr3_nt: TGTGCCAGCAGCTCTTTGGAGGGACAGGGTTACAATGAGCAGTTCTTC
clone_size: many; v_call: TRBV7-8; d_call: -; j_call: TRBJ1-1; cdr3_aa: CASSPRSRAAEAFF; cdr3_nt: TGTGCCAGCAGCCCCCGGTCGCGTGCAGCCGAAGCTTTCTTT
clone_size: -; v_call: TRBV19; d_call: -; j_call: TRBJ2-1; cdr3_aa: CASSVASNEQFF; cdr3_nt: TGTGCCAGTAGTGTAGCGTCCAATGAGCAGTTCTTC
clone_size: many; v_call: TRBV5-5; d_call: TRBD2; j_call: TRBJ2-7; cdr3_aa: CASSLDGRPYEQYF; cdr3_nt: TGTGCCAGCAGCTTGGACGGGAGGCCCTACGAGCAGTACTTC
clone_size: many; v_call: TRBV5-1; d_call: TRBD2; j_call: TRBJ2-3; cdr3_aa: CASSWGSGGRTDTQYF; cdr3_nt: TGCGCCAGCAGCTGGGGGAGCGGGGGTCGCACAGATACGCAGTATTTT
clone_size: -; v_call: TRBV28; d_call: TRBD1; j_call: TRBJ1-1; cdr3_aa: CASSSGGVNTEAFF; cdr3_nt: TGTGCCAGCAGTTCAGGGGGGGTGAACACTGAAGCTTTCTTT
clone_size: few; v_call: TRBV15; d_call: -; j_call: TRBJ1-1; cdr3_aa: CATSRSNRVNTEAFF; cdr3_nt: TGTGCCACCAGCAGGTCAAACAGGGTTAACACTGAAGCTTTCTTT
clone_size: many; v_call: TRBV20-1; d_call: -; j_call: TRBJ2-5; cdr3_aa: CSASETPFETQYF; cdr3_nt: TGCAGTGCTAGCGAAACTCCGTTCGAGACCCAGTACTTC
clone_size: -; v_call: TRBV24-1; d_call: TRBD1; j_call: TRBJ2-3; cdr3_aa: CATSDRSTGDTDTQYF; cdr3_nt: TGTGCCACCAGTGATCGCTCGACAGGGGACACAGATACGCAGTATTTT
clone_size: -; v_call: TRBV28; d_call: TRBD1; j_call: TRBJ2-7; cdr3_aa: CASSQIRDRGFASYEQYF; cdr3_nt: TGTGCCAGCAGTCAAATCCGGGACAGGGGGTTTGCCTCCTACGAGCAGTACTTC
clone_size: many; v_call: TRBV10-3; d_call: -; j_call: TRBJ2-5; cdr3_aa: CAISESTEETQYF; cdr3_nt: TGTGCCATCAGTGAGTCGACGGAGGAGACCCAGTACTTC
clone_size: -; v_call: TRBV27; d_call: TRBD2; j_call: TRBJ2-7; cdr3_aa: CASSLNARESYEQYF; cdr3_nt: TGTGCCAGCAGTTTAAACGCGCGGGAGTCATACGAGCAGTACTTC
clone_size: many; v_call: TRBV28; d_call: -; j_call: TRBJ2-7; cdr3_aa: CASSTTHSYEQYF; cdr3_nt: TGTGCCAGCAGTACGACCCACTCCTACGAGCAGTACTTC
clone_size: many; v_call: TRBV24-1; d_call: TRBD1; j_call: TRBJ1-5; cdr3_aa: CATSDPGQVNQPQHF; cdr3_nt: TGTGCCACCAGTGATCCGGGACAGGTTAATCAGCCCCAGCATTTT
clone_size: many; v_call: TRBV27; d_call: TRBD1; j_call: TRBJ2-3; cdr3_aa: CASSLLGQGADTQYF; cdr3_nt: TGTGCCAGCAGTTTACTGGGACAGGGGGCAGATACGCAGTATTTT